This record concerns one TCR beta chain sequence. What antigen it recognizes has not been identified. Per-base qualities were not stored, and no clone one base away is much larger. Library preparation employed the immunoSEQ multiplex PCR assay. A mixture of 60 forward primers for TCR Vbeta segments and 13 reverse primers for TCR Jbeta segments was used in the multiplex PCR. The CDR3 region of rearranged TCR beta genes was amplified from genomic DNA with a multiplex PCR assay. Amplified TCR beta libraries were sequenced as 87-base-pair reads on the Illumina HiSeq System. In the source study's methods: A later analysis counted tens of millions of unique TCR beta chains across the 666 repertoires, and 10 million to 12 million of these chains were shared by at least two donors. Raw reads were error-corrected and collapsed into unique sequences by a nearest-neighbor algorithm in which closely related sequences were merged to remove PCR and sequencing errors. Alignment of CDR3 sequences to IMGT reference sequences was used to assign V, D and J gene segments. For a sequence to be retained, a match of at least six nucleotides to both a V gene segment and a J gene segment was required. A rearrangement counted as productive if the CDR3 had no stop codons and remained in frame with V and J, and every other rearrangement counted as non-productive. Following IMGT convention, CDR3 was defined as the stretch from the second conserved V-encoded cysteine up to the conserved J-encoded phenylalanine. The earlier analysis of about 590 of the donors excluded sequences that lacked an unambiguous match to a single V gene segment. An earlier analysis of 500 to 600 of the donors classified V segments as functional when productive rearrangements were above 56.7% and as segregating when the standard deviation between donors was above 5%. A statistical classification framework was built for diagnosing cytomegalovirus status from the catalog of TCR beta chain sequences. In a later analysis, V and J genes were assigned by comparing TCR nucleotide sequences against IMGT/GENE-DB human TR gene sequences. Using the TCRdist pipeline, a later analysis assigned CDR3 sequences along with most-parsimonious VDJ recombination scenarios. In a later analysis, each TCR beta chain was defined by its CDR3 amino acid sequence together with its V-gene family, and reads lacking a unique V-gene family were excluded. To address suspected cross-contamination and a sequencing artifact, a later analysis removed 592 highly shared, low-generation-probability nucleotide sequences. For each public chain, a later analysis derived a clonal expansion index from normalized ranks of inferred template counts within each repertoire. Generation probabilities in a later analysis came from a VDJ recombination model fitted to out-of-frame rearrangements, and those results were checked against IGoR. Hypergeometric tests were used in a later analysis to score TCR-TCR, TCR-HLA and TCR-CMV co-occurrence, with a repertoire-size bias correction applied to the TCR pairs. In a later analysis, false discovery rates were estimated by permuting HLA or CMV assignments 20 times. In a later analysis, co-occurring TCRs were grouped with DBSCAN, and TCRdist sequence similarity was added when clustering was performed within HLA-allele-positive subsets. Co-occurrence clustering excluded repertoires with fewer than 30,000 or more than 120,000 public chains, plus five with anomalous nucleotide sharing. TCRdb took over this immuneACCESS table, retaining in-frame rearrangements with V and J assigned. Such tables are incomplete; in checked studies, under half of the missing clones stem from an unresolved V gene, and the remainder is unexplained. From that table come the V and J calls and clone size; the DNA was used to work out D and trimming. This sample holds 85,000 to 120,000 clones; roughly 77% were observed only once. In total, the top ten clones hold 2% to 3% of the sample.

The cohort comprised fewer than 700 healthy bone marrow donors. All cohort members were sampled while nominally healthy, although unrecorded immune exposures were likely present. The donor was CMV seronegative and belonged to the group of 350 or so seronegative cohort members. A peripheral blood sample was provided by each donor, and peripheral blood mononuclear cells were used for TCR beta sequencing. The Qiagen DNeasy Blood Extraction Kit was used to extract genomic DNA from the blood cell samples. This sample was included in a study of cytomegalovirus exposure and HLA in healthy donors (dated 2017 in TCRdb). About the study as a whole: An earlier analysis of approximately 640 of the donors reported more than 250 Gb of sequence data and 100 million to 130 million unique TCR beta sequences from some 180 million T cells. Because of strong linkage in the cohort, 4 to 6 DR-DQ haplotypes were treated as single units for association and clustering. An early release covering 550 to 700 HLA-typed donors comprised 250 to 350 gigabases of sequencing data and some 79 million unique TCR sequences. High-throughput TCR immunosequencing, statistical association of individual TCRs with disease status, and machine learning were combined to predict cytomegalovirus infection status. An earlier analysis of around 580 of the donors used high-throughput TCR beta sequencing to judge whether each TCR beta V gene segment behaved as functional or pseudogenic. Genome-wide SNP genotypes for about 60% of the roughly 700 donors were used in a later genetic analysis, which treated that subset as a discovery cohort. The number of donors typed differed by locus, with roughly 620-630 for A, B, C, DRB1 and DQB1, around 560 for DQA1, nearly 610 for DPA1, and some 440 for DPB1. All discovery cohort repertoires had been generated using a single sequencing platform. Of the 300 to 450 genotyped donors, roughly 80% fell in the genetic ancestry cluster associated with self-reported Caucasian donors. The study used immunosequencing to profile the T cell repertoires of approximately 630 subjects and linked those repertoires to cytomegalovirus serostatus. Both class I and class II loci were covered by HLA typing, at four-digit resolution. The study was designed to test whether signatures of past pathogen exposure could be identified by cataloging public T cell receptors. To study patterns of TCR occurrence, a later analysis re-analyzed previously published TCR beta repertoires from around 670 donors and added high-resolution HLA genotyping. Donor age, sex, ethnicity and CMV serostatus were compiled together with the repertoire data. In addition to the first cohort of 666 subjects, a separate validation cohort of 120 different subjects was used. Among roughly 400 genotyped donors of the cohort, an average of about 240,000 unique TCR beta nucleotide sequences were sequenced per donor, roughly a sixth of them non-productive. The later analysis used no new phenotypic data to find candidate immune exposures, relying instead on TCR beta sequences and their occurrence across donors.

Broader findings and caveats from the paper: Presence/absence analyses assumed roughly uniform sequencing depth across donors, an assumption that may not hold. Compared with the approximately 720-donor mean, donors in an Asian-associated ancestry cluster had fewer N-insertions in productive TCRs, according to a later genetic analysis. According to a later analysis, parvovirus B19, influenza, CMV and Epstein-Barr virus appeared linked to several top co-occurrence clusters. In a later analysis, HLA-associated TCR beta chains were found to be more clonally expanded and to have lower generation probabilities than equally common non-associated chains. A later analysis found that most CMV-associated TCR beta chains appeared HLA-restricted, with HLA associations seemingly driven largely by CMV exposure. CMV serostatus was the only immune exposure information available for the cohort. The cohort was sequenced for TCR beta chains only, and without alpha or paired-chain data the features that could be detected were limited. In both the original and validation cohorts, the classifier was reported to diagnose cytomegalovirus status with high specificity and sensitivity. A further reported finding was that TCR beta sequences accurately predicted the HLA-A and HLA-B alleles for most subjects in the first cohort. A few of the identified cytomegalovirus-associated TCR beta chains were confirmed in vitro to be specific for cytomegalovirus antigens. Strong co-occurrence of HLA alleles, especially DR and DQ, made assigning TCR associations to individual alleles difficult. The study listed 150 to 200 TCR beta chains as associated with cytomegalovirus. Some IMGT-functional V segments, including TRBV6-2 and TRBV6-3, could not be distinguished by the 87-base-pair reads and were therefore excluded. A later genetic analysis associated a missense DCLRE1C variant with V-gene and J-gene trimming of TCR beta chains, and an independent cohort replicated the association. While some public TCRs were present in many individuals, most TCR sequences turned up only very rarely across donors. Correlated functional status among segregating V segments might reflect linkage disequilibrium, but an unknown experimental factor could not be ruled out. According to a later analysis, TCR association rates differed among HLA loci, with DRB1 alleles showing the most associated TCRs and HLA-C alleles showing the fewest. A group of highly shared sequence variants was considered likely to be a technical artifact of the sequencing pipeline. Because counts were too low, some 17 rarely observed V segments, including chromosome 9 orphons, were left out of the earlier analysis of a few hundred of the donors. It was suggested by the authors that the approach could potentially be generalized to other disease states and immunological phenotypes. In an earlier analysis of approximately 590 of the donors, most TCR beta V segments appeared in productive rearrangements about 90% or about 30% of the time, broadly matching IMGT annotations. Because some donors lacked HLA typing at each locus, the association tests relied only on the typed subset. A later analysis associated about 17,000 TCR beta sequences with specific HLA alleles at a false discovery rate of 0.05.

CDR1 and CDR2 were assigned from the germline V gene (reference sequence) as LNHNV and YYDKDF. V loses 4 bases of germline sequence and J loses 0 bases, and the interval between the two ends is 13 bases. CDR3 length: 17 amino acids, cysteine to phenylalanine. The kept DNA is CDR3 alone, 51 bases in frame from the first base. Material for sequencing was PBMCs. This chain is built from TRBV15 and TRBJ2-6, and TRBD1 may be the D gene, going by 6 matching bases. This receptor was identified in a man aged 40-49 years in good health and CMV-seronegative. Here the CDR3 is given as CATSNPGAPSGANVLTF. The DNA reads TGTGCCACCAGCAACCCAGGGGCTCCCTCTGGGGCCAACGTCCTGACTTTC.